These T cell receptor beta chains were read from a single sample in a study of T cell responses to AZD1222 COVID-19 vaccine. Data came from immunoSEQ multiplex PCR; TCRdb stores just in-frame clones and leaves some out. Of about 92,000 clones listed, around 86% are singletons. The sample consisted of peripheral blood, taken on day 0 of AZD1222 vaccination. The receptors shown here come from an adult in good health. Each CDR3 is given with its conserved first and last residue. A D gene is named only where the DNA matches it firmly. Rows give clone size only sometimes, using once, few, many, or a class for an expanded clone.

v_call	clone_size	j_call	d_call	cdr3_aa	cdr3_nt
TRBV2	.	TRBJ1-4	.	CASSEQGLNEKLFF	TGTGCCAGCAGTGAACAGGGCCTTAATGAAAAACTGTTTTTT
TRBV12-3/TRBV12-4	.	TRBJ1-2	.	CASRGPGRYTF	TGTGCCAGCAGAGGCCCGGGTCGCTACACCTTC
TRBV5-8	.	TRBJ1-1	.	CASSLSAPGTEAFF	TGTGCCAGCAGCTTGTCGGCCCCGGGGACTGAAGCTTTCTTT
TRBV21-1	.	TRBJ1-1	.	CASSGGGGEAFF	TGTGCCAGCAGCGGAGGGGGTGGCGAAGCTTTCTTT
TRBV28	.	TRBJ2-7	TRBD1	CATVDRARSYEQYF	TGTGCCACTGTCGACAGGGCCCGCTCCTACGAGCAGTACTTC
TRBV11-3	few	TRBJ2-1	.	CASSSYSGQSSYNEQFF	TGTGCCAGCAGCTCCTACAGCGGTCAGAGCTCCTACAATGAGCAGTTCTTC
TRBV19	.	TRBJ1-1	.	CASSLRRTNTEAFF	TGTGCCAGTAGTCTACGACGGACAAACACTGAAGCTTTCTTT
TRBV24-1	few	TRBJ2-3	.	CATSDSETRQFTDTQYF	TGTGCCACCAGTGATTCCGAGACACGACAATTCACAGATACGCAGTATTTT
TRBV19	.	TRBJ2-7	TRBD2	CASSIGASGTYEQYF	TGTGCCAGTAGTATAGGGGCTAGCGGTACCTACGAGCAGTACTTC
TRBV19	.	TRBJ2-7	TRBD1	CASKGQVAGEQYF	TGTGCCAGTAAGGGACAGGTGGCGGGAGAGCAGTACTTC